This T cell receptor beta chain was sequenced during a study of early T cells in non-severe SARS-CoV-2 infection. The protocol attached unique molecular identifiers to individual cDNA molecules. MiXCR was run by TCRdb on the 5' RACE reads, yielding one entry per CDR3 protein. The data show 65,000 to 80,000 distinct CDR3 sequences, with roughly an eighth seen just once and around 6% held by the top ten. The CDR3 is made up of 14 amino acids. V shed 2 bases and J shed 5 bases, with 12 bases lying between them. The germline gives CDR1 LNHDA, CDR2 SQIVND (reference sequence). In this sample, this clonotype turned up a few times.

Input material: whole blood. This clonotype was sampled from an adult who was a healthcare worker with PCR-confirmed SARS-CoV-2 infection or an uninfected control (not recorded which). The chain employs TRBV19 and TRBJ1-1; a weak D match, TRBD1 (5 bases). Here the CDR3 reads CASSIRPGQTEAFF. The CDR3 DNA reads as TGTGCCAGTAGTATAAGGCCAGGGCAGACTGAAGCTTTCTTT.